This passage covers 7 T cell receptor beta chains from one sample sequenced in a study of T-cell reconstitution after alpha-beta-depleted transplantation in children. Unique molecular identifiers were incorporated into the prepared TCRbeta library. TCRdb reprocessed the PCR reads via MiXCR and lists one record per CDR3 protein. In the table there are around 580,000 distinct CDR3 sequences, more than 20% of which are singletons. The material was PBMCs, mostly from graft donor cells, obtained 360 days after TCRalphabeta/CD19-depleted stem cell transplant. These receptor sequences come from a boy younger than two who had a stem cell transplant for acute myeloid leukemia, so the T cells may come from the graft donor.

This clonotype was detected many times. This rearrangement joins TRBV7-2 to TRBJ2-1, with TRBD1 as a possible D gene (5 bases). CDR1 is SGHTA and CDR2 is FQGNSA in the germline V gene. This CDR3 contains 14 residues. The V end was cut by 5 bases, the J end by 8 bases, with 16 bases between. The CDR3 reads CASSPRGQGYEQFF. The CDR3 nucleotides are TGTGCCAGCAGCCCCAGAGGCCAGGGCTATGAGCAGTTCTTC.

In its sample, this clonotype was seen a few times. The CDR3 here is CASTNYEQYV. The CDR3 DNA reads TGTGCCAGCACCAACTACGAGCAGTACGTC. V is TRBV28 and J is TRBJ2-7, with D uncertain. The CDR3 has 10 amino acids. CDR1 is MDHEN, CDR2 SYDVKM, per germline. V lost 7 bases to trimming and J lost 3 bases, with 4 bases between them.

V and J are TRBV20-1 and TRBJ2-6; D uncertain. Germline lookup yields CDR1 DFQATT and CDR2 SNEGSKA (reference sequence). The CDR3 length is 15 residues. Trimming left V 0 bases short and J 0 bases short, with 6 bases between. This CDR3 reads CSARDTISGANVLTF. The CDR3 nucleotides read TGCAGTGCTAGAGATACGATCTCTGGGGCCAACGTCCTGACTTTC.

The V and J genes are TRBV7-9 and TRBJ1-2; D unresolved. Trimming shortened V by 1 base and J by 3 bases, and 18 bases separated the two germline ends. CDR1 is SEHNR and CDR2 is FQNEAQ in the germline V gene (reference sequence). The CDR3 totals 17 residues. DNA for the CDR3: TGTGCCAGCAGCTTAGTCAAAGGCGGATATTCCGACTATGGCTACACCTTC. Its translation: CASSLVKGGYSDYGYTF.

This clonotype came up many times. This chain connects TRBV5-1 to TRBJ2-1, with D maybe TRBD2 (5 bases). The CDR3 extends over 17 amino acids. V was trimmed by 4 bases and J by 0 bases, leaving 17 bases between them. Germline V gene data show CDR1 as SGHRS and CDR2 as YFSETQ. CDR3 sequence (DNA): TGCGCCAGCAGCCCTCCCCGATTTGGGAGCTCCTACAATGAGCAGTTCTTC. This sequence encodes CASSPPRFGSSYNEQFF.

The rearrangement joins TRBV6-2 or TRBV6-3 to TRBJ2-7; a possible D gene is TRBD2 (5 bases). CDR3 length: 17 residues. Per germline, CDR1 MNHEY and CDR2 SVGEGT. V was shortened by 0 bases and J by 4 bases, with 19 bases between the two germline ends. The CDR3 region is CASSYSRSWLAGYEQYV. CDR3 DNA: TGTGCCAGCAGTTACTCGAGGTCTTGGCTAGCAGGATACGAGCAGTACGTC.

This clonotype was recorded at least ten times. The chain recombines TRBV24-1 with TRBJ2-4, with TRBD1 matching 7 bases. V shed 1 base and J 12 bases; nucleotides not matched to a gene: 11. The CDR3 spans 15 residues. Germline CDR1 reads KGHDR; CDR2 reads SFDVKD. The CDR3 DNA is TGTGCCACCAGTGATTTATCCCGGGACAGAGGGGCTCAGTACTTC. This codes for CATSDLSRDRGAQYF.